The sequence of this T cell receptor (beta chain) was determined in a study of T cell changes during pregnancy in multiple sclerosis. Profiling relied on immunoSEQ multiplex PCR, and the TCRdb table lists in-frame clones only, not all of them. This sample has approximately 12,000 clones, with approximately 87% found just once. Germline CDR1 reads SNHLY; CDR2 reads FYNNEI. This CDR3 has 14 residues. V was pared by 7 bases and J by 0 bases, with 7 bases between. The receptor's source is a female donor in good health, enrolled as a control in a pregnancy study. The specimen comprised CD8+ T cells from peripheral blood mononuclear cells, sampled after pregnancy. V and J are TRBV2 and TRBJ2-6; D call uncertain. The CDR3 is CASMEFSGANVLTF. For the CDR3, the DNA is TGTGCCAGCATGGAGTTCTCTGGGGCCAACGTCCTGACTTTC.